The present entry profiles one T cell receptor beta chain with its context. The target of this receptor is not known. The record has no base qualities; no much larger clone is one base away. The library came from 5' RACE. Sequencing took place on an Illumina HiSeq 2000. A universal primer binding site was added through template switching, and the final cDNA carried a unique molecular identifier so that TCR cDNA molecules could be counted accurately. Specific primers in the conserved constant-segment region were used to synthesize first-strand cDNA for the TCR alpha and beta chains. To control for contamination, each cDNA library was double barcoded with a SMART-Mk sample barcode plus Illumina barcodes. TruSeq adapter sequences, together with Illumina sample barcodes, were added in two successive PCR steps. TCR alpha and beta cDNA libraries were sequenced on the Illumina HiSeq platform with custom primers. For the original study's pipeline: MiGEC was used to process raw reads and extract unique molecular identifiers, and MiXCR was used to find CDR3 positions. Recombination models were inferred per individual with the repgenHMM and IGoR tools using an EM algorithm. The analysis of shared clonotypes was done with the tcR package in R, with sharing normalized by the product of cloneset sizes. Out-of-frame nonproductive sequences were analyzed to study raw recombination free of thymic and clonal selection effects. The raw public data were reprocessed by TCRdb itself: fastp quality trimming at Q25, MiXCR clonotype calling, in-frame beta chains only. Every CDR3 protein is listed once, alongside the most common genes and DNA of its rows. TCRdb, not the authors, supplied the V and J calls. This sample holds some 790,000 distinct CDR3 sequences; 15% to 20% were observed only once. Jointly, the top ten make up around 13% of the sample.

All donors were healthy Caucasians. The twin cohort consisted of three pairs of female monozygotic twins, all aged about 18 to 30 years. RNA for TCR libraries was isolated from peripheral blood mononuclear cells. The data originate from a study of identical twins (dated by TCRdb to the mid-2010s). Concerning the study at large: To test whether fetal clonotypes persist, the study used deep sequencing on TCR alpha and beta repertoires from monozygotic twins, unrelated adults of various ages, and cord blood. To rule out contamination, the twin experiments were replicated at different times with different library preparation protocols.

Inclusive of the bounding cysteine and phenylalanine, the CDR3 is 13 residues long. Only the CDR3 part of the read is kept: 39 bases, read in frame from the first base. The germline V gene supplies CDR1 KGHDR and CDR2 SFDVKD. The germline V end is reduced by 12 bases and the J end by 6 bases; junction bases left unmatched: 8. What the research found in general, with its limitations: Out-of-frame TCR alpha sharing in monozygotic twins was systematically underestimated by recombination models, whereas sharing between unrelated individuals was in agreement with the recombination models. A weaker excess of twin sharing was found in beta out-of-frame sequences because the signal-to-noise ratio was lowered by fewer shared sequences. Compared with coincidental sharing between unrelated individuals, out-of-frame TCR alpha sequences shared between twins showed an excess of sequences with low generation probability. Abundant cord blood beta clonotypes had fewer insertions, young adult naive repertoires showed a similar but weaker trend, and memory repertoires showed no such trend. Because the same donors could not be followed over many years, the conclusions relied on cross-sectional statistical analysis. Zero-insertion analyses could be partly confounded by invariant T cells such as MAIT and iNKT, though diverse VJ usage argued against such confounding for most clonotypes.

In addition, the sample was reused for a study of T cells expressing NK-cell markers. As the second study states: TCR beta-chain repertoires were profiled in sorted CD3+CD56+NKG2C+, CD3+CD56+NKG2C- and CD3+CD56-NKG2C+ T-cell subsets from several donors. Among the eight sequenced donors, only one was HCMV-seronegative, while the other seven were HCMV-seropositive. In several experiments an anti-gammadeltaTCR antibody was added to restrict sorting to alphabetaTCR-expressing T cells. In over five donors, the dominant CD3+CD56+NKG2C+ clonotypes were among the top 10 CD8+ clonotypes and accounted for about 1.0-7.5% of CD8+ T cells. Those dominant clonotypes were again the most abundant among CD3+CD56-NKG2C+ cells in a handful of donors, at about 25-60.1%. Whether the expanded NKG2C-expressing T cell clones were specific for HCMV antigens remained unclear. The study sequenced eight donors, all healthy volunteers chosen at random: three men and five women. To determine HCMV serostatus, a commercial ELISA kit was used to detect HCMV-specific IgG in serum. For several donors, bulk peripheral blood T-cell repertoires were additionally sequenced from unsorted PBMC. MIGEC was used to demultiplex reads and group the reads by UMI, and MiTCR was used to assemble and quantify clonotypes. Only TCR cDNA sequences supported by at least two reads were kept to exclude erroneous sequences. The tcR package was used for downstream repertoire analysis, and clonotypes were matched across fractions by CDR3 nucleotide sequence plus V segment. VDJmatch was used to annotate antigen specificity against VDJdb, with one amino acid substitution in CDR3 allowed.

The source material was PBMCs. Recombination linked TRBV24-1 to TRBJ1-4; 8 of the junction bases match TRBD1. This clonotype originated in a woman between 18 and 30 years old in good health. The nucleotide sequence is TGTGCCGGGACGGACAGGGAGGATGAAAAACTGTTTTTT. This gives the protein CAGTDREDEKLFF.